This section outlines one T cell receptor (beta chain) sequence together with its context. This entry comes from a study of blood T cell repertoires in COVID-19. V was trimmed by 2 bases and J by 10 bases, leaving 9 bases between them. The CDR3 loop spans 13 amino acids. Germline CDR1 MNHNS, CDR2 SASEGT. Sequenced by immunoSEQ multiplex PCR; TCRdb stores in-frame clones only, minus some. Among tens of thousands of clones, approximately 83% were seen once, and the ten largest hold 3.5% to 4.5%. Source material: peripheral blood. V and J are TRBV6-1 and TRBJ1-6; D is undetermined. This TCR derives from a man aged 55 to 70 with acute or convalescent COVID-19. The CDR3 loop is CASSEIWASPLHF. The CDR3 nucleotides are TGTGCCAGCAGTGAAATCTGGGCGTCACCCCTCCACTTT.